These 24 T cell receptor beta chains share one sample of origin, sequenced in a study of T cell changes during pregnancy in multiple sclerosis. Measured with immunoSEQ multiplex PCR; TCRdb has only the in-frame clones, and not every one. The sample holds tens of thousands of clones, 88% seen once. Sequenced material: CD8+ T cells from peripheral blood mononuclear cells, taken after pregnancy. These receptors were obtained from a female donor in good health, enrolled as a control in a pregnancy study.

This rearrangement joins TRBV5-1 to TRBJ1-1, with D possibly matching TRBD1 (6 bases). CDR3 length: 18 amino acids. Germline V gene sequence: CDR1 SGHRS, CDR2 YFSETQ. V lost 0 bases and J lost 0, with 18 bases in between. The CDR3 DNA sequence: TGCGCCAGCAGCTTGGAGGGGGGGGTGAGTCCCATGAACACTGAAGCTTTCTTT. Protein product: CASSLEGGVSPMNTEAFF.

This clone appeared a single time. This chain links TRBV13 with TRBJ1-1; possibly TRBD1 for D (6 bases). The V end was cut by 3 bases, the J end by 0 bases, with 8 bases between. The germline V gene encodes CDR1 PRHDT and CDR2 FYEKMQ (reference sequence). The CDR3 is 14 residues long. CDR3 in amino acids: CASSLGTLNTEAFF. The CDR3 DNA reads as TGTGCCAGCAGCTTGGGGACACTGAACACTGAAGCTTTCTTT. Drawing the rest from reference TRBV13 and TRBJ1-1, the complete variable domain is AAGVIQSPRHLIKEKRETATLKCYPIPRHDTVYWYQQGPGQDPQFLISFYEKMQSDKGSIPDRFSAQQFSDYHSELNMSSLELGDSALYFCASSLGTLNTEAFFGQGTRLTVV.

The chain combines TRBV7-6 with TRBJ2-3, with D tentatively TRBD1 (6 bases). Germline V gives CDR1 SGHVS, CDR2 FNYEAQ. The CDR3 contains 16 residues. V lost 1 base, J lost 4 bases, and 15 bases lay in between. CDR3 in DNA: TGTGCCAGCAGCTTAGGCAGGGGTCATGGACCAGATACGCAGTATTTT. Protein product: CASSLGRGHGPDTQYF.

The genes are TRBV4-1 and TRBJ1-4, with 7 bases aligning to TRBD1. The CDR3 sequence is 15 residues long. Germline CDR1 and CDR2: MGHRA and YSYEKL. The J segment lost 8 bases and the V segment lost 0 bases, leaving 6 bases of the junction unmatched. Here the CDR3 reads CASSQETGAREKLFF. CDR3 nucleotide sequence: TGCGCCAGCAGCCAAGAAACAGGGGCGCGAGAAAAACTGTTTTTT.

This clone was observed once. The V gene is TRBV4-3, the J gene TRBJ2-7; D is perhaps TRBD1 (6 bases). Germline V gene sequence: CDR1 LGHNA, CDR2 YSLEER. CDR3 length equals 13 residues. V gave up 4 bases and J gave up 3 bases, with 10 bases separating them. The CDR3 spells CASSRARGYEQYF. CDR3 coding DNA: TGCGCCAGCAGCCGGGCCAGGGGCTACGAGCAGTACTTC.

The chain combines TRBV4-3 with TRBJ2-3; D call uncertain. Per germline, CDR1 LGHNA and CDR2 YSLEER. This CDR3 has 17 amino acids. Trimming pared 0 bases from V and 5 bases from J, leaving 18 bases between. CDR3 in amino acids: CASSQDPGPRKIDTQYF. CDR3 bases: TGCGCCAGCAGCCAAGATCCGGGTCCCCGGAAGATAGATACGCAGTATTTT.

The chain couples TRBV4-3 to TRBJ2-1; weak D call: TRBD2 (5 bases). Germline assignment: CDR1 LGHNA and CDR2 YSLEER. There are 13 residues in the CDR3. The germline V and J ends were trimmed by 2 bases and 4 bases, with 6 bases remaining between them. The CDR3, as DNA: TGCGCCAGCAGCCAACGAGGGTACAATGAGCAGTTCTTC. Translated, it gives CASSQRGYNEQFF.

This clone was observed a single time. The same CDR3 arises from other DNA sequences in this sample as well. The chain is built from TRBV7-3 and TRBJ2-1; D might be TRBD1 (5 bases). V was cut by 5 bases and J by 4 bases, with 12 bases left in between. The CDR3 is 14 amino acids. CDR1 is SGHTA, CDR2 FQGTGA, per germline. CDR3 sequence: CASSHQGAYNEQFF. Here the CDR3 DNA reads TGTGCCAGCAGCCACCAGGGCGCTTACAATGAGCAGTTCTTC.

The chain recombines TRBV7-2 with TRBJ2-1; TRBD2 aligns across 7 bases. Per germline, CDR1 SGHTA and CDR2 FQGNSA. V shed 3 bases, J shed 0 bases, and the junction held 2 bases outside the gene matches. The CDR3 length is 15 residues. The CDR3 here is CASSFSSGSYNEQFF. The CDR3 DNA reads TGTGCCAGCAGCTTCTCTAGCGGCTCCTACAATGAGCAGTTCTTC.

The rearrangement joins TRBV30 to TRBJ1-4; D is unresolved. V lost 0 bases and J 8 bases, leaving 4 bases between the germline ends. CDR1 is GTSNPN, CDR2 SVGIG, per germline (reference sequence). The CDR3 totals 11 residues. The CDR3 nucleotides are TGTGCCTGGAGTGTACTCGAAAAACTGTTTTTT. Amino acid sequence: CAWSVLEKLFF.

The V gene is TRBV28, the J gene TRBJ2-7, with 7 bases matching TRBD2. The CDR3 extends over 13 amino acids. Germline CDR1 reads MDHEN; CDR2 reads SYDVKM. The V and J ends lost 8 bases and 3 bases, in that order; junction bases with no gene match: 7. As DNA, the CDR3 is TGTGCCAGCCACTCCCGGGGGGTCTACGAGCAGTACTTC. Its protein product is CASHSRGVYEQYF.

In its sample, this clone was seen a few times. V is TRBV7-3 and J is TRBJ1-5; D perhaps matches TRBD1 (5 bases). CDR1 and CDR2 from the germline V gene are SGHTA and FQGTGA. Trimming removed 2 bases at V and 5 bases at J, with 7 bases between. This CDR3 region has 13 residues. CDR3 sequence (DNA): TGTGCCAGCAGCTTAGGGGCCTATCAGCCCCAGCATTTT. Its protein is CASSLGAYQPQHF.

The chain is built from TRBV9 and TRBJ2-6, with D possibly being TRBD1 (6 bases). V gave up 4 bases and J gave up 2 bases, with 13 bases separating them. Per germline, CDR1 SGDLS and CDR2 YYNGEE. The CDR3 spans 16 residues. CDR3 loop: CASSPQQGPGANVLTF. CDR3 DNA sequence: TGTGCCAGCAGCCCACAACAGGGACCTGGGGCCAACGTCCTGACTTTC.

The CDR3 loop is CASSQEGGAGANVLTF. Written as DNA, the CDR3 is TGCGCCAGCAGCCAAGAAGGAGGGGCTGGGGCCAACGTCCTGACTTTC. This sequence joins TRBV4-3 and TRBJ2-6, with D maybe TRBD2 (6 bases). Germline assignment: CDR1 LGHNA and CDR2 YSLEER. The CDR3 loop spans 16 amino acids. Deletions cut 0 bases from V and 2 bases from J, with 8 bases between.

This clone was detected a few times. This chain joins TRBV6-5 and TRBJ2-5; 8 bases map to TRBD2. V shed 2 bases, J shed 4 bases, and the junction held 9 bases outside the gene matches. This CDR3 contains 16 residues. Germline V CDR1 and CDR2: MNHEY, SVGAGI. The CDR3 is CASSYGLALGVETQYF. The CDR3 nucleotides read TGTGCCAGCAGTTACGGACTAGCTCTGGGCGTAGAGACCCAGTACTTC.

The chain is built from TRBV5-6 and TRBJ2-2, with D perhaps matching TRBD1 (6 bases). Germline assignment: CDR1 SGHDT and CDR2 YYEEEE. CDR3 size: 17 residues. V lost 3 bases and J lost 7, with 22 bases in between. CDR3 nucleotides: TGTGCCAGCAGCTGGGGAAAGTGGGGGCCCCCGGTCGGGGAGCTGTTTTTT. It is translated as CASSWGKWGPPVGELFF.

V is TRBV28 and J is TRBJ1-5; D remains unclear. The germline CDR1 and CDR2 sequences are MDHEN and SYDVKM. The CDR3 is 14 residues long. V was shortened by 6 bases and J by 6 bases, with 15 bases between the two germline ends. CDR3 sequence: CASSLGPAGQPQHF. For the CDR3, the DNA is TGTGCCAGCAGCCTCGGACCGGCGGGTCAGCCCCAGCATTTT.

The gene calls are TRBV30 and TRBJ2-1; 11 bases match TRBD1. J was trimmed by 8 bases and V by 0 bases; bases with no gene match: 6. Germline V lookup: CDR1 GTSNPN, CDR2 SVGIG (reference sequence). This CDR3 spans 15 amino acids. CDR3 in DNA: TGTGCCTGGAGTGTTGGGGACAGGGGGATCTATGAGCAGTTCTTC. It is translated as CAWSVGDRGIYEQFF.

The V and J genes are TRBV4-1 and TRBJ1-2; 10 bases match TRBD1. This CDR3 has 16 residues. CDR1 MGHRA and CDR2 YSYEKL come from the germline V gene. Trimming took 4 bases from V and 6 from J; bases not matched to a gene: 11. The CDR3 sequence is CASSPSPGQGLNGYTF. The CDR3, as DNA: TGCGCCAGCAGCCCCTCTCCGGGACAGGGGCTTAATGGCTACACCTTC.

This chain connects TRBV4-3 to TRBJ2-1, with 8 bases matching TRBD1. V gave up 0 bases and J gave up 7 bases; unmatched junction bases: 8. Germline CDR1 and CDR2: LGHNA and YSLEER. The CDR3 length is 16 residues. Here the CDR3 DNA reads TGCGCCAGCAGCCAAGACCAGGGGGCTGTCTTTAATGAGCAGTTCTTC. Translating it yields CASSQDQGAVFNEQFF.

The J gene is TRBJ2-1, the V gene TRBV6-6, with 7 bases aligning to TRBD1. Germline V gene lookup returns CDR1 MNHNY and CDR2 SVGAGI (reference sequence). V dropped 0 bases and J dropped 4; count of bases not matched to a gene: 3. The CDR3 has 15 residues. The CDR3 DNA is TGTGCCAGCAGTTACTCCGGACAGGAGTACAATGAGCAGTTCTTC. This sequence encodes CASSYSGQEYNEQFF.

The chain employs TRBV13 and TRBJ1-1, with TRBD1 matching 7 bases. This CDR3 contains 14 residues. The ends lost 5 bases at V and 5 bases at J; junction bases unmatched: 8. Per germline, CDR1 PRHDT and CDR2 FYEKMQ (reference sequence). The CDR3 region is CASSPTGVGTEAFF. CDR3 in DNA: TGTGCCAGCAGCCCAACAGGGGTTGGTACTGAAGCTTTCTTT.

The chain is built from TRBV4-1 and TRBJ1-4, with D possibly TRBD1 on 5 matching bases. Trimming left V 4 bases short and J 1 base short, with 10 bases between. The CDR3 consists of 15 residues. Germline V gives CDR1 MGHRA, CDR2 YSYEKL. The CDR3 DNA is TGCGCCAGCAGCCCTTCAAGGGGAACTAATGAAAAACTGTTTTTT. This sequence encodes CASSPSRGTNEKLFF.

The chain couples TRBV29-1 to TRBJ1-2, with 10 bases fitting TRBD1. Germline V gene sequence: CDR1 SQVTM, CDR2 ANQGSEA. Losses at the gene ends were 7 bases for V and 4 bases for J; bases not matched to a gene: 6. This CDR3 has 13 residues. CDR3 bases: TGCAGCGGAACCGGGACAGGGGCCTATGGCTACACCTTC. This encodes CSGTGTGAYGYTF.